The source of this TCR beta chain is a study of long-term antiretroviral therapy in people with HIV. An immunoSEQ assay, version v3.0, was performed at survey level. Profiling relied on immunoSEQ multiplex PCR, and the TCRdb table lists in-frame clones only, not all of them. The sample yields tens of thousands of clones, around four fifths seen once. The CDR3 length is 12 residues. V lost 5 bases and J 6 bases, leaving 7 bases between the germline ends. Germline loops: CDR1 MNHNY, CDR2 SVGAGI (reference sequence). About this clone: What it binds is not known.

Notes on the study in general: Following ART, diversity rose but still fell short of transplant donor controls.

The gene calls are TRBV6-6 and TRBJ1-4; D call uncertain. This sequence originates from a woman in her forties with HIV. The specimen was unsorted PBMCs, collected 1.1 years before starting antiretroviral therapy. The CDR3 DNA sequence: TGTGCCAGCAGTAACACATATGAAAAACTGTTTTTT. This codes for CASSNTYEKLFF.